Each of the 31 T cell receptor beta chains below was sequenced from the same sample in a study of cytomegalovirus exposure and HLA in healthy donors. The study ran its PCR with 60 Vbeta and 13 Jbeta primers. The protocol was immunoSEQ multiplex PCR, while the TCRdb copy is restricted to in-frame clones and leaves out a portion. The sample includes about 160,000 clones, more than 75% of them seen just once. Sequenced: PBMCs. These receptors originate from a girl aged 2 to 10 in good health and CMV-seropositive.

V usage is TRBV5-1 and J usage is TRBJ1-1; weak D call: TRBD1 (5 bases). V lost 4 bases to trimming and J lost 5 bases, with 18 bases between them. The CDR3 loop spans 15 amino acids. In germline, CDR1 is SGHRS, CDR2 YFSETQ. CDR3 DNA sequence: TGCGCCAGCAGCCTGCACAGCGGGGGAACTACTGAAGCTTTCTTT. Its translation is CASSLHSGGTTEAFF.

The J gene is TRBJ2-1, the V gene TRBV23-1; D is perhaps TRBD2 (5 bases). TRBV23-1 counts as an open reading frame of uncertain function. The germline V and J ends were trimmed by 0 bases and 0 bases, with 9 bases remaining between them. The CDR3 totals 16 residues. The CDR3 nucleotides read TGCGCCAGCAGTCAATCGACGGGGAGCTCCTACAATGAGCAGTTCTTC. The encoded protein is CASSQSTGSSYNEQFF.

The rearrangement links TRBV5-1 to TRBJ1-4; D call uncertain. Germline V CDR1 and CDR2: SGHRS, YFSETQ. CDR3 length: 14 residues. The V end was cut by 0 bases, the J end by 4 bases, with 7 bases between. The chain's CDR3 is CASSLGALNEKLFF. The CDR3, as DNA: TGCGCCAGCAGCTTGGGGGCCCTTAATGAAAAACTGTTTTTT.

Worth noting for this clone: One end of the junction fails to match germline, which may point to a read error. V and J are TRBV7-7 and TRBJ2-3; 13 bases line up with TRBD2. The CDR3 contains 16 residues. Germline loops: CDR1 SSHAT, CDR2 FNYEAQ (reference sequence). The CDR3 bases are TGTGCTAGCAGCCCACTAGCGGGAGGGCGCACAGATACGCAGTATTTT. Translating it yields CASSPLAGGRTDTQYF.

The DNA of the CDR3 is TGTGCCAGCAGTCCATACCGTCGGGACTGGTATGAGCAGTTCTTC. Protein: CASSPYRRDWYEQFF. The chain links TRBV27 to TRBJ2-1; possible D gene TRBD2, 6 bases. Germline CDR1 is MNHEY and CDR2 is SMNVEV (reference sequence). This CDR3 has 15 residues. The V gene lost 5 bases and the J gene lost 8 bases, with 19 bases spanning the gap.

The chain uses TRBV5-4 and TRBJ1-2; 7 positions agree with TRBD1. J was trimmed by 4 bases and V by 4 bases; bases with no gene match: 16. This CDR3 contains 17 residues. Germline V CDR1 and CDR2: SGHNT, YYREEE (reference sequence). The CDR3 region has the DNA TGTGCCAGCAGCGCAGGGGACAGATTTTTCTCGCCCTATGGCTACACCTTC. It encodes CASSAGDRFFSPYGYTF.

This clone was seen a handful of times. J is TRBJ2-1 and V is TRBV6-5; 9 positions match TRBD2. J gave up 2 bases and V 6 bases, and 2 bases lay outside the gene matches. The CDR3 runs 14 residues. The germline gives CDR1 MNHEY, CDR2 SVGAGI. Here the CDR3 DNA reads TGTGCCAGCAGGGGCGGGAGGGCCTACAATGAGCAGTTCTTC. The encoded protein is CASRGGRAYNEQFF.

Points on this clone: One end of the junction is discordant with germline, which a read error may explain. The chain has TRBV6-1 and TRBJ1-5, with a tentative D call TRBD1 (5 bases). CDR3 length: 11 residues. Germline V lookup: CDR1 MNHNS, CDR2 SASEGT. CDR3 sequence reads: CASSVRQRQHF. For the CDR3, the DNA is TGTGCCAGCAGTGTCAGACAGCGCCAGCATTTT.

This clone was detected only a few times. The V call is TRBV6-4, the J call TRBJ1-5; 7 bases align to TRBD1. Per the germline V gene, CDR1 is MRHNA and CDR2 is SNTAGT. The CDR3 has 16 amino acids. The J segment lost 4 bases and the V segment lost 5 bases, leaving 11 bases of the junction unmatched. The CDR3 region is CASSSITGERNQPQHF. The CDR3 DNA follows: TGTGCCAGCAGTAGCATTACAGGGGAAAGAAATCAGCCCCAGCATTTT.

For the CDR3, the DNA is TGTGCCAGCTCACCATCGGGGGGGCGCGCAAACTATGGCTACACCTTC. Residues: CASSPSGGRANYGYTF. V is TRBV18 and J is TRBJ1-2, with D tentatively TRBD1 (6 bases). V was cut by 2 bases and J by 2 bases, with 15 bases left in between. The germline CDR1 and CDR2 sequences are KGHSH and LQKENI. This CDR3 has 16 amino acids. The variable domain in full, completed from reference TRBV18 and TRBJ1-2, reads NAGVMQNPRHLVRRRGQEARLRCSPMKGHSHVYWYRQLPEEGLKFMVYLQKENIIDESGMPKERFSAEFPKEGPSILRIQQVVRGDSAAYFCASSPSGGRANYGYTFGSGTRLTVV.

The chain has TRBV10-3 and TRBJ1-2; 8 nucleotides align to TRBD1. CDR1 and CDR2 (germline): ENHRY, SYGVKD. After removal of 7 bases from V and 8 bases from J, the junction contained 6 bases not matched to a gene. This CDR3 is built from 12 residues. The CDR3 DNA reads TGTGCCATCACCCCGACAGGGGACGGCTACACCTTC. Translation: CAITPTGDGYTF.

In DNA, the CDR3 is TGTGCCAGCAGTTCAACTAGCACAGATACGCAGTATTTT. It encodes CASSSTSTDTQYF. The V call is TRBV25-1, the J call TRBJ2-3; D is unresolved. Germline values: CDR1 MGHDK, CDR2 SYGVNS. The CDR3 covers 13 residues. The V gene lost 5 bases and the J gene lost 0 bases, with 6 bases spanning the gap. The complete variable domain, with remaining parts taken from reference TRBV25-1 and TRBJ2-3, reads EADIYQTPRYLVIGTGKKITLECSQTMGHDKMYWYQQDPGMELHLIHYSYGVNSTEKGDLSSESTVSRIRTEHFPLTLESARPSHTSQYLCASSSTSTDTQYFGPGTRLTVL.

The rearrangement uses TRBV9 and TRBJ2-2; no clear D gene. The ends were cut back, 3 bases at V and 0 bases at J, with 6 bases in the middle. This CDR3 contains 14 residues. CDR1 and CDR2 from the germline V gene are SGDLS and YYNGEE. Here the CDR3 DNA reads TGTGCCAGCAGCGCGGAGCCGAACACCGGGGAGCTGTTTTTT. Translation: CASSAEPNTGELFF.

This chain joins TRBV28 and TRBJ2-1, with D perhaps matching TRBD2 (5 bases). Germline assignment: CDR1 MDHEN and CDR2 SYDVKM. This CDR3 contains 17 residues. V lost 4 bases to trimming and J lost 3 bases, with 19 bases between them. DNA for the CDR3: TGTGCCAGCAGTTCGATGGCTAGCCCCAAGGGCTACAATGAGCAGTTCTTC. It encodes CASSSMASPKGYNEQFF.

Only a few counts were recorded for this clone. The rearrangement joins TRBV30 to TRBJ2-3; 14 bases match TRBD2. Germline V lookup: CDR1 GTSNPN, CDR2 SVGIG (reference sequence). This CDR3 has 18 residues. The J segment lost 5 bases and the V segment lost 3 bases, leaving 13 bases of the junction unmatched. CDR3 nucleotides: TGTGCCTGGAGGGCCGGGACTAGCGGGAGAGGGCCGAGAGATACGCAGTATTTT. It encodes CAWRAGTSGRGPRDTQYF.

The gene calls are TRBV19 and TRBJ2-3, with a tentative D call TRBD2 (6 bases). Germline V gene lookup returns CDR1 LNHDA and CDR2 SQIVND (reference sequence). Trimming took off 6 bases at V and 6 bases at J, with 19 bases between the two ends. The CDR3 has 15 amino acids. CDR3 DNA sequence: TGTGCCAGTAGCTCCGGCGGACTACGAAGGGATACGCAGTATTTT. Protein product: CASSSGGLRRDTQYF.

V and J are TRBV29-1 and TRBJ2-5; 9 bases are shared with TRBD2. CDR1 SQVTM and CDR2 ANQGSEA come from the germline V gene. The J segment lost 5 bases and the V segment lost 7 bases, leaving 14 bases of the junction unmatched. This CDR3 spans 15 amino acids. The CDR3 nucleotides are TGCAGCGCAGAACGAGCTAGCGGGGATGGGGAGACCCAGTACTTC. This codes for CSAERASGDGETQYF. Drawing the rest from reference TRBV29-1 and TRBJ2-5, the complete variable domain is SAVISQKPSRDICQRGTSLTIQCQVDSQVTMMFWYRQQPGQSLTLIATANQGSEATYESGFVIDKFPISRPNLTFSTLTVSNMSPEDSSIYLCSAERASGDGETQYFGPGTRLLVL.

The chain uses TRBV4-2 and TRBJ1-2; 10 bases agree with TRBD1. V gave up 0 bases and J gave up 2 bases; unmatched junction bases: 9. Germline CDR1 LGHNA, CDR2 YNFKEQ. The CDR3 is made up of 18 amino acids. In nucleotides, the CDR3 is TGTGCCAGCAGCCAAGATTGGGGGACAGGGGTGGAGAACTATGGCTACACCTTC. It yields the protein CASSQDWGTGVENYGYTF.

CDR3 region: CASSFRPSGRPFETQYF. The CDR3 DNA follows: TGTGCCAGCAGCTTTCGACCTAGCGGGAGGCCGTTTGAGACCCAGTACTTC. The V gene is TRBV5-6, the J gene TRBJ2-5; 11 bases are a match to TRBD2. V gave up 2 bases and J gave up 5 bases; unmatched junction bases: 11. Germline V CDR1 and CDR2: SGHDT, YYEEEE. This CDR3 region has 17 residues.

CDR3 coding DNA: TGCGCCAGCAGCCAGACAGGGAACACTGAAGCTTTCTTT. Its protein is CASSQTGNTEAFF. The chain is built from TRBV4-1 and TRBJ1-1, with D possibly being TRBD1 (6 bases). In germline, CDR1 is MGHRA, CDR2 YSYEKL. Trimming left V 3 bases short and J 1 base short, with 6 bases between. CDR3 size: 13 residues.

V usage is TRBV19 and J usage is TRBJ2-7, with TRBD2 identical over 11 bases. Trimming at V came to 4 bases and at J to 2 bases, leaving 4 bases not matched to a gene. CDR1 and CDR2 from the germline V gene are LNHDA and SQIVND (reference sequence). This CDR3 has 15 residues. This CDR3 reads CASSTTSGGTYEQYF. CDR3 DNA sequence: TGTGCCAGTAGTACCACTAGCGGGGGTACCTACGAGCAGTACTTC. The entire variable domain, with the rest obtained from reference TRBV19 and TRBJ2-7, is as follows: DGGITQSPKYLFRKEGQNVTLSCEQNLNHDAMYWYRQDPGQGLRLIYYSQIVNDFQKGDIAEGYSVSREKKESFPLTVTSAQKNPTAFYLCASSTTSGGTYEQYFGPGTRLTVT.

V is TRBV7-3 and J is TRBJ2-3; 10 bases align to TRBD2. This CDR3 has 15 residues. V was pared by 6 bases and J by 3 bases, with 6 bases of the junction left unmatched. Germline-derived CDR1 and CDR2 are SGHTA and FQGTGA. The CDR3 nucleotides are TGTGCCAGCAGTCCTAGCGGGAGTGGTACAGATACGCAGTATTTT. The encoded protein is CASSPSGSGTDTQYF. Together with reference TRBV7-3 and TRBJ2-3, the CDR3 gives the full variable domain: GAGVSQTPSNKVTEKGKYVELRCDPISGHTALYWYRQSLGQGPEFLIYFQGTGAADDSGLPNDRFFAVRPEGSVSTLKIQRTERGDSAVYLCASSPSGSGTDTQYFGPGTRLTVL.

V and J are TRBV27 and TRBJ2-3, with TRBD1 matching 9 bases. Germline trimming cut 6 bases from V and 5 bases from J; bases unmatched to any gene: 9. Per germline, CDR1 MNHEY and CDR2 SMNVEV (reference sequence). The CDR3 runs 15 residues. The CDR3 bases are TGTGCCAGCAGCCTCTCCGGGACAGGGCTAGATACGCAGTATTTT. Encoded protein: CASSLSGTGLDTQYF.

The chain is built from TRBV7-6 and TRBJ1-4, with 9 bases aligning to TRBD1. The junction had 3 bases not matched to a gene; V was cut back by 3 bases and J by 4 bases. The CDR3 is made up of 15 amino acids. The germline CDR1 and CDR2 sequences are SGHVS and FNYEAQ. CDR3 bases: TGTGCCAGCAGCTTTTTGGACAGGGGTAATGAAAAACTGTTTTTT. Protein product: CASSFLDRGNEKLFF.

The chain recombines TRBV18 with TRBJ1-4, with D maybe TRBD1 (6 bases). Germline lookup yields CDR1 KGHSH and CDR2 LQKENI. The CDR3 has 14 amino acids. V lost 4 bases, J lost 6 bases, and 12 bases lay in between. CDR3 sequence reads: CASSRANRDEKLFF. The CDR3 nucleotides are TGTGCCAGCTCACGAGCGAACAGGGATGAAAAACTGTTTTTT.

This chain links TRBV10-3 with TRBJ2-3, with 7 bases matching TRBD2. With V trimmed by 7 bases and J by 2 bases, 6 bases remained unmatched. Germline lookup yields CDR1 ENHRY and CDR2 SYGVKD. The CDR3 spans 14 residues. The CDR3 DNA sequence: TGTGCCATCAAGGCTAGCGGAAACACAGATACGCAGTATTTT. The encoded protein is CAIKASGNTDTQYF.

V gene TRBV30 combines with J gene TRBJ2-5; 11 bases are shared with TRBD2. Germline V gene data show CDR1 as GTSNPN and CDR2 as SVGIG (reference sequence). This CDR3 region has 17 residues. V shed 0 bases and J 4 bases; nucleotides not matched to a gene: 10. CDR3 sequence (DNA): TGTGCCTGGAGTGTAGGGGGTAGCGGGAGGGATCGAGAGACCCAGTACTTC. Translation gives CAWSVGGSGRDRETQYF.

This clone was counted between two and nine times. The genes are TRBV27 and TRBJ2-6; D gene ambiguous. The germline gives CDR1 MNHEY, CDR2 SMNVEV (reference sequence). Trimming took 4 bases from V and 0 from J, leaving 7 bases between them. The CDR3 length is 15 residues. CDR3 region: CASSSPFSGANVLTF. As DNA, the CDR3 is TGTGCCAGCAGTTCCCCTTTCTCTGGGGCCAACGTCCTGACTTTC.

The chain employs TRBV13 and TRBJ2-3; 9 bases agree with TRBD2. Germline V gene data show CDR1 as PRHDT and CDR2 as FYEKMQ (reference sequence). The CDR3 contains 17 residues. V trimming: 6 bases; J trimming: 4 bases; junction bases outside the gene matches: 14. The CDR3 bases are TGTGCCAGCAGTCCAAGACTTAGCGGGAGATTCGCAGATACGCAGTATTTT. It encodes CASSPRLSGRFADTQYF.

This clone was recorded a few times. The chain carries TRBV9 and TRBJ2-5; 10 bases match TRBD2. The CDR3 runs to 15 residues. Germline lookup yields CDR1 SGDLS and CDR2 YYNGEE. V lost 3 bases, J lost 4 bases, and 6 bases stayed unmatched. CDR3 amino acids: CASSAAGGLGETQYF. CDR3 in DNA: TGTGCCAGCAGCGCAGCGGGAGGGTTGGGAGAGACCCAGTACTTC.

This clone came up a few times. This sequence joins TRBV28 and TRBJ1-3, with 10 bases that match TRBD1. Germline V gene lookup returns CDR1 MDHEN and CDR2 SYDVKM. The CDR3 runs to 17 residues. Unmatched junction bases numbered 12, after V lost 8 bases and J lost 2 bases. The chain's CDR3 is CASQAGTGVPPGNTIYF. Written as DNA, the CDR3 is TGTGCCAGCCAAGCCGGGACAGGGGTCCCCCCTGGAAACACCATATATTTT.